This TCR beta chain was captured by sequencing in a study of T cells expressing NK-cell markers. Study at large: From sorted CD3+CD56+NKG2C+, CD3+CD56+NKG2C- and CD3+CD56-NKG2C+ T cells came the TCR beta repertoires. Out of eight donors sequenced, seven tested HCMV-seropositive and the remaining one seronegative.

Using the 5' RACE reads, TCRdb records one entry per CDR3 protein without DNA. This table holds hundreds of thousands of distinct CDR3 sequences. About this clonotype: Its antigen remains unidentified.

Whole-study findings and limits: The study found these clonotypes also leading the CD3+CD56-NKG2C+ fraction in four donors. Dominant NKG2C+ clonotypes in a handful of donors made up 1.0-7.0% of CD8+ T cells.

Specimen: blood T cells: a sorted CD56 or NKG2C T cell subset, CD4+ or CD8+ T cells, or bulk PBMC T cells (not recorded which). The source of this sequence is a woman aged 18 to 75 in good health.

This CDR3 reads CASSPGGRDVTYEQYF. The chain links TRBV12-3 or TRBV12-4 to TRBJ2-7; TCRdb's D call of TRBD2 is untestable without DNA. This CDR3 comprises 16 residues.